This T cell receptor (beta chain) was sequenced during a study of blood T cell repertoires in COVID-19. Across the study: Whether acute or convalescent, the COVID-19 samples came from the United States, Italy and Spain.

In the original analysis: Amplification of reference gene primers provided the estimated nucleated cell counts. Sequencing used immunoSEQ multiplex PCR; TCRdb keeps in-frame clones, though not all of them. The DNA gave D and trimming, while V, J and clone size come from that table. Of 250,000 to 300,000 clones listed, 70% to 90% are singletons. Germline V lookup: CDR1 GTSNPN, CDR2 SVGIG (reference sequence). Trimming removed 7 bases from V and 4 bases from J; junction bases left unmatched: 11. This CDR3 has 14 amino acids. Patients of the Seattle cohort, enrolled during active infection, were followed longitudinally.

This chain links TRBV30 with TRBJ2-7, with TRBD2 matching over 9 bases. Sequencing input: peripheral blood. This TCR came from a woman in her twenties or thirties with COVID-19, enrolled during active disease. CDR3 region: CASRRTSVWYEQYF. The CDR3 region has the DNA TGTGCCTCCCGTCGGACTAGCGTGTGGTACGAGCAGTACTTC.